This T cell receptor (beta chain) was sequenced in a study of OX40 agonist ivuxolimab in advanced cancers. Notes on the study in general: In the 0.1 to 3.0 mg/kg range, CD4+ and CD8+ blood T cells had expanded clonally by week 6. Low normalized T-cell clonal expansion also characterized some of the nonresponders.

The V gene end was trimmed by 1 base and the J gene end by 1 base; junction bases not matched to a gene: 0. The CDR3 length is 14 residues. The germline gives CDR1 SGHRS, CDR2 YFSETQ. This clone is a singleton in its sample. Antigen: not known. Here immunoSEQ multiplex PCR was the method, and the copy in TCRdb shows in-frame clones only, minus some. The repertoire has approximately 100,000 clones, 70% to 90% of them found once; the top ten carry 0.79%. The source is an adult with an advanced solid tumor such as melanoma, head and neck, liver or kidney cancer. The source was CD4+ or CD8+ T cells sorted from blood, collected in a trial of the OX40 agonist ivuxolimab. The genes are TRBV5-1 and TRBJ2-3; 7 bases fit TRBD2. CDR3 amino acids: CASSLTSGTDTQYF. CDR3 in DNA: TGCGCCAGCAGCTTGACTAGCGGCACAGATACGCAGTATTTT.